The entry that follows covers one T cell receptor (beta chain) sequence. The target antigen is unknown. This sample is part of a study of cytomegalovirus exposure and HLA in healthy donors. Study-level points and caveats: A missense variant in DCLRE1C was later tied to TCR beta V- and J-gene trimming. Generally TCR sequences proved uncommon, though certain public TCRs appeared in numerous donors. Reportedly, fewer N-insertions than the roughly 700-donor mean appeared in an Asian-associated ancestry cluster in a later analysis.

Germline loops: CDR1 MDHEN, CDR2 SYDVKM. The CDR3 length is 14 residues. The V segment lost 4 bases and the J segment 4 bases; nucleotides outside the gene matches: 4. Amplification used 60 Vbeta primers and 13 Jbeta primers. The table came from immunoSEQ multiplex PCR; TCRdb's copy has only in-frame clones and leaves some out. The repertoire includes 150,000 to 200,000 clones, roughly 80% of them detected once, and roughly 1.4% sits in the top ten. The clonotype was recovered from a woman aged 25 to 39 in good health and CMV-seronegative. What was sequenced was PBMCs. The chain is built from TRBV28 and TRBJ1-2; 9 bases are shared with TRBD1. The CDR3 nucleotides read TGTGCCAGCAGTTCGGGACAGGGAACCTATGGCTACACCTTC. Protein sequence: CASSSGQGTYGYTF.